This entry lists 27 T cell receptor beta chains sequenced from one sample in a study of Graves' ophthalmopathy and Graves' hyperthyroidism. Investigators amplified TCR beta CDR3 regions from RNA transcripts. Scientists carried out first-round RT-PCR using HTBI primers and then a second-round multiplex PCR. TCRdb itself ran the multiplex PCR reads through MiXCR, one entry per CDR3 protein. This table holds over a million distinct CDR3 sequences, roughly two fifths found once. The sample consisted of peripheral blood or thyroid tissue (not recorded which). These TCRs come from an adult man with Graves' hyperthyroidism.

The chain carries TRBV7-6 and TRBJ1-6, with 7 bases identical to TRBD1. The CDR3 consists of 18 residues. V lost 0 bases to trimming and J lost 7 bases; unmatched junction nucleotides: 12. Germline CDR1 reads SGHVS; CDR2 reads FNYEAQ. The CDR3 loop reads CASSLAGGTAPPNSPLHF. For the CDR3, the DNA is TGTGCCAGCAGCTTAGCGGGGGGGACAGCACCACCCAATTCACCCCTCCACTTT.

The CDR3 sequence is CASSPGQGLPRELFF. Here the CDR3 DNA reads TGTGCCAGCAGCCCGGGACAGGGCCTGCCGAGGGAGCTGTTTTTT. This chain links TRBV7-6 with TRBJ2-2; TRBD1 matches 9 bases. Trimming removed 5 bases from V and 9 bases from J; junction bases left unmatched: 10. The CDR3 covers 15 residues. The germline gives CDR1 SGHVS, CDR2 FNYEAQ.

There are many counts of this clonotype. V and J are TRBV29-1 and TRBJ2-5; the match to TRBD1 covers 11 bases. Germline V lookup: CDR1 SQVTM, CDR2 ANQGSEA. Unmatched junction bases numbered 4, after V lost 0 bases and J lost 1 base. CDR3 size: 16 residues. CDR3 nucleotides: TGCAGCGTTGAAGATCTGGGGACAGGGGGCCAAGAGACCCAGTACTTC. Translated, it gives CSVEDLGTGGQETQYF.

J is TRBJ2-7 and V is TRBV9, with 11 bases lining up with TRBD2. The CDR3 length is 16 residues. V was clipped by 4 bases and J by 7 bases; unmatched bases: 13. The germline V gene encodes CDR1 SGDLS and CDR2 YYNGEE. CDR3 in DNA: TGTGCCAGCAGCCTCGCTCGGCTAGCGGGAGGTATGGAGCAGTACTTC. Translated, it gives CASSLARLAGGMEQYF.

This clonotype was counted a single time. J is TRBJ1-1 and V is TRBV10-3; no firm D call. The CDR3 consists of 13 residues. Trimming pared 4 bases from V and 1 base from J, leaving 7 bases between. Looked up from germline, CDR1 is ENHRY and CDR2 is SYGVKD. The CDR3 DNA reads as TGTGCCATCAGTGTTGGAGGGAACACTGAAGCTTTCTTT. Translated, it gives CAISVGGNTEAFF.

The sample holds many counts of this clonotype. This rearrangement joins TRBV5-1 to TRBJ1-1; D not certain. Germline values: CDR1 SGHRS, CDR2 YFSETQ. The CDR3 length is 14 residues. Trimming cost V 7 bases and J 0 bases, with 13 bases left between them. CDR3 coding DNA: TGCGCCAGCCACCCGACGGGCATGAACACTGAAGCTTTCTTT. This gives the protein CASHPTGMNTEAFF.

The sample holds many counts of this clonotype. V gene TRBV7-8 combines with J gene TRBJ2-7, with 9 bases aligning to TRBD1. V lost 5 bases, J lost 2 bases, and 7 bases stayed unmatched. The CDR3 spans 15 residues. The germline V gene encodes CDR1 SGHVS and CDR2 FQNEAQ. CDR3 nucleotides: TGTGCCAGCAGCACCAGCGGGACAGGGACCTACGAGCAGTACTTC. This translates into CASSTSGTGTYEQYF.

This clonotype was detected a few times. The chain carries TRBV12-3 or TRBV12-4 and TRBJ2-2; 8 bases map to TRBD1. The CDR3 runs to 14 residues. CDR3 nucleotide sequence: TGTGCTAGTGGTGGACAGGGAGGCACCGGGGAGCTGTTTTTT. Translated: CASGGQGGTGELFF.

This clonotype occurred many times. V gene TRBV19 combines with J gene TRBJ1-5; D might be TRBD1 (5 bases). Looked up from germline, CDR1 is LNHDA and CDR2 is SQIVND (reference sequence). The CDR3 totals 13 residues. V was shortened by 0 bases and J by 10 bases, with 10 bases between the two germline ends. CDR3 amino acids: CASSIDRVDPQHF. The CDR3 nucleotides are TGTGCCAGTAGTATAGACAGGGTGGACCCCCAGCATTTT.

This clonotype was detected only a few times. The chain couples TRBV6-5 to TRBJ2-5; 7 nucleotides match TRBD1. Losses at the gene ends were 5 bases for V and 3 bases for J; bases not matched to a gene: 12. In germline, CDR1 is MNHEY, CDR2 SVGAGI. This CDR3 comprises 16 residues. The CDR3 sequence: CASSEGGRDREETQYF. CDR3 DNA sequence: TGTGCCAGCAGTGAAGGGGGCCGGGACAGAGAAGAGACCCAGTACTTC.

This clonotype was counted once. V and J are TRBV29-1 and TRBJ2-5; perhaps TRBD1 as D (6 bases). CDR3 length equals 17 residues. Germline-derived CDR1 and CDR2 are SQVTM and ANQGSEA. V gave up 2 bases and J gave up 1 base, with 20 bases separating them. The chain's CDR3 is CSVEWRNTGTLQETQYF. Here the CDR3 DNA reads TGCAGCGTTGAATGGCGGAACACCGGGACACTCCAAGAGACCCAGTACTTC.

Note on this clonotype: One base away lies a much larger clone, so this may be a sequencing read error. J is TRBJ2-2 and V is TRBV7-9; weak D call: TRBD1 (6 bases). Trimming stripped 5 bases from V and 7 bases from J, with 20 bases between. Per the germline V gene, CDR1 is SEHNR and CDR2 is FQNEAQ (reference sequence). The CDR3 sequence is 16 residues long. CDR3 protein: CASSLTGSGVHGELFF. The DNA of the CDR3 is TGTGCCAGCAGCCTTACAGGGTCTGGAGTGCACGGGGAGCTGTTTTTT.

The CDR3 DNA reads as TGTGCCAGCAGCTTGGTGGGAGGGAAAGAAAAACTGTTTTTT. Its protein product is CASSLVGGKEKLFF. This chain links TRBV7-2 with TRBJ1-4; D remains ambiguous. Germline CDR1 and CDR2: SGHTA and FQGNSA. Trimming stripped 3 bases from V and 8 bases from J, with 13 bases between. The CDR3 extends over 14 amino acids.

The chain recombines TRBV7-9 with TRBJ2-7; 9 nucleotides line up with TRBD1. J was trimmed by 5 bases and V by 5 bases; bases with no gene match: 7. CDR1 SEHNR and CDR2 FQNEAQ come from the germline V gene (reference sequence). CDR3 length: 14 residues. In DNA, the CDR3 is TGTGCCAGCAGCCCAACGGACAGGGGAAACGAGCAGTACTTC. This encodes CASSPTDRGNEQYF.

The V call is TRBV10-3, the J call TRBJ2-5; D gene uncertain. With the DNA end fitting TRBJ2-7 better, the J assignment may be wrong. This CDR3 region has 14 residues. The germline gives CDR1 ENHRY, CDR2 SYGVKD. CDR3 residues: CAISATSSGCEQYF. The CDR3 DNA follows: TGTGCCATCAGTGCGACAAGTTCGGGCTGCGAGCAGTACTTC.

This clonotype was detected a few times. The V call is TRBV5-4, the J call TRBJ1-6; D perhaps matches TRBD1 (5 bases). The CDR3 is 14 amino acids. Germline CDR1 reads SGHNT; CDR2 reads YYREEE (reference sequence). V dropped 4 bases and J dropped 5 bases, with 10 bases sitting between them. CDR3 DNA sequence: TGTGCCAGCAGCGGGGGACGGGATAATTCACCCCTCCACTTT. Its translation is CASSGGRDNSPLHF.

This clonotype has only a few counts. This chain connects TRBV15 to TRBJ1-1; 7 bases fit TRBD1. V lost 8 bases, J lost 4 bases, and 7 bases stayed unmatched. Germline CDR1 LNHNV, CDR2 YYDKDF (reference sequence). The CDR3 spans 13 residues. The CDR3 sequence: CATRKTGVTEAFF. CDR3 bases: TGTGCCACCCGAAAAACAGGGGTCACTGAAGCTTTCTTT.

The chain links TRBV20-1 to TRBJ2-7; D is possibly TRBD2 (6 bases). CDR3 size: 13 residues. Germline V gene sequence: CDR1 DFQATT, CDR2 SNEGSKA (reference sequence). CDR3 residues: CSGGQGSIYEQYF. CDR3 DNA: TGCAGCGGAGGGCAGGGATCAATCTACGAGCAGTACTTC.

In its sample, this clonotype was seen once. The chain's CDR3 is CASSPNPGGTGETQYF. As DNA, the CDR3 is TGTGCCAGCAGTCCAAACCCAGGTGGCACCGGGGAGACCCAGTACTTC. The rearrangement joins TRBV7-2 to TRBJ2-5; no clear D gene. Trimming removed 6 bases at V and 5 bases at J, with 22 bases between. This CDR3 has 16 residues. The germline CDR1 and CDR2 sequences are SGHTA and FQGNSA.

V is TRBV4-1 and J is TRBJ2-5; D remains unclear. CDR1 is MGHRA, CDR2 YSYEKL, per germline. Trimming took 1 base from V and 4 from J, leaving 7 bases between them. The CDR3 sequence is 13 residues long. The CDR3 DNA reads TGCGCCAGCAGCCAAGTTAAGGGAGAGACCCAGTACTTC. This gives the protein CASSQVKGETQYF.

The chain recombines TRBV10-3 with TRBJ2-7, with 7 positions matching TRBD2. The germline CDR1 and CDR2 sequences are ENHRY and SYGVKD. The CDR3 has 14 amino acids. J was trimmed by 6 bases and V by 10 bases; bases with no gene match: 15. CDR3 DNA: TGTGCCAGCAGCCCCCGGGCCGGCGGGGGCGAGCAGTACTTC. Translation gives CASSPRAGGGEQYF.

The sample holds many counts of this clonotype. This chain joins TRBV4-1 and TRBJ2-5; D gene unclear. This CDR3 region has 14 residues. The germline CDR1 and CDR2 sequences are MGHRA and YSYEKL. V was cut by 2 bases and J by 5 bases, with 12 bases left in between. CDR3 amino acids: CASSQSTQGETQYF. In nucleotides, the CDR3 is TGCGCCAGCAGCCAATCGACACAAGGGGAGACCCAGTACTTC.

The chain is built from TRBV25-1 and TRBJ2-3; D is undetermined. Trimming stripped 6 bases from V and 5 bases from J, with 18 bases between. Germline-derived CDR1 and CDR2 are MGHDK and SYGVNS. The CDR3 is 15 amino acids. The CDR3 loop is CASSTPRVEVDTQYF. CDR3 DNA: TGTGCCAGCAGCACGCCACGAGTAGAGGTAGATACGCAGTATTTT.

This sequence joins TRBV5-1 and TRBJ2-5, with a tentative D call TRBD1 (6 bases). The CDR3 covers 22 residues. V was clipped by 0 bases and J by 3 bases, with 33 bases between them. Germline V gene data show CDR1 as SGHRS and CDR2 as YFSETQ. The CDR3 DNA is TGCGCCAGCAGCTTGGGATTGGGTACGTTCGGACAGACGATCCGCCTCGAAGAGACCCAGTACTTC. The encoded protein is CASSLGLGTFGQTIRLEETQYF. The full variable domain, in which reference TRBV5-1 and TRBJ2-5 provide the parts outside the CDR3, is KAGVTQTPRYLIKTRGQQVTLSCSPISGHRSVSWYQQTPGQGLQFLFEYFSETQRNKGNFPGRFSGRQFSNSRSEMNVSTLELGDSALYLCASSLGLGTFGQTIRLEETQYFGPGTRLLVL.

This clonotype was observed many times. The chain joins TRBV7-8 to TRBJ2-7; D is unclear. The V end was cut by 1 base, the J end by 2 bases, with 12 bases between. In germline, CDR1 is SGHVS, CDR2 FQNEAQ. This CDR3 has 15 amino acids. CDR3 DNA sequence: TGTGCCAGCAGCTTAGGGGTCCCCGTGACCTACGAGCAGTACTTC. Protein: CASSLGVPVTYEQYF.

The chain combines TRBV15 with TRBJ1-2; possibly TRBD1 for D (5 bases). Trimming pared 1 base from V and 12 bases from J, leaving 15 bases between. Germline CDR1 is LNHNV and CDR2 is YYDKDF (reference sequence). The CDR3 spans 13 residues. The chain's CDR3 is CATSRAGRVGNTF. As DNA, the CDR3 is TGTGCCACCAGCAGAGCAGGCAGGGTTGGAAACACCTTC.

The sample holds a few counts of this clonotype. This sequence joins TRBV6-5 and TRBJ2-5; a possible D gene is TRBD2 (6 bases). The CDR3 loop spans 14 amino acids. Per the germline V gene, CDR1 is MNHEY and CDR2 is SVGAGI. V gave up 6 bases and J gave up 5 bases, with 16 bases separating them. The CDR3 is CASSPYRGWETQYF. The CDR3 coding sequence is TGTGCCAGCAGCCCCTATCGGGGGTGGGAGACCCAGTACTTC.